This T cell receptor beta chain was recorded in a study of T cells in Graves' hyperthyroidism and ophthalmopathy. This clonotype was picked up many times. Its antigen remains unidentified. Amplification of TCR beta CDR3 regions used RNA as the template. Initially, a first-round RT-PCR of the TCR CDR3 employed the HTBI primer set. TCRdb recomputed calls from the multiplex PCR reads with MiXCR, one row per CDR3 protein. The data contain about 600,000 distinct CDR3 sequences, approximately 15% of them singletons. CDR3 length: 14 amino acids. V shed 4 bases and J shed 8 bases, with 14 bases lying between them. Germline V CDR1 and CDR2: LGHDT, YNNKEL (reference sequence). Findings of the study overall: Blood shared most expanded thyroid clonotypes above 0.001.

For ophthalmopathy patients, the Clinical Activity Score was at least 3 and the NOSPECS grade at least 4; duration was under 3 months. Diagnosis relied on clinical symptoms, serum thyroxine and TRAb, thyroid ultrasound and orbital computed tomography. The chain carries TRBV3-1 and TRBJ1-4; D not resolved. What was sequenced was blood. The source is a middle-aged woman with Graves' ophthalmopathy. This CDR3 is CASSPSGLNEKLFF. The CDR3 DNA follows: TGTGCCAGCAGCCCGTCGGGGTTAAACGAAAAACTGTTTTTT.